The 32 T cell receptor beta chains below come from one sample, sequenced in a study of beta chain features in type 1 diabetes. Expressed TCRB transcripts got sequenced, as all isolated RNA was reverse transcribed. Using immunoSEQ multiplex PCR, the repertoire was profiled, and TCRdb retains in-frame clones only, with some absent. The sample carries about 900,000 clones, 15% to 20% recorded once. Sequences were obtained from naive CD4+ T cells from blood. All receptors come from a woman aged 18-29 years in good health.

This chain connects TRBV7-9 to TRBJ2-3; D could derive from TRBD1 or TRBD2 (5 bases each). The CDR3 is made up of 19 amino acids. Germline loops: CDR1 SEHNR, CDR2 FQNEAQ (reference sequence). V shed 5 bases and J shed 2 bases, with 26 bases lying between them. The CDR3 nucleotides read TGTGCCAGCAGCCCCAAAAAGGAGGAACTCGCGGACAACACAGATACGCAGTATTTT. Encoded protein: CASSPKKEELADNTDTQYF.

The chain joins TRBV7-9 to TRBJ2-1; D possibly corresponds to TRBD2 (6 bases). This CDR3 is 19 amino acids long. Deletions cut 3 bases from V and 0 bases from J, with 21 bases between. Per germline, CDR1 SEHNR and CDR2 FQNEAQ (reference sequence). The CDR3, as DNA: TGTGCCAGCAGCTTGGGTGTCGGGAGTCCTGGGAGCTCCTACAATGAGCAGTTCTTC. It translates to CASSLGVGSPGSSYNEQFF.

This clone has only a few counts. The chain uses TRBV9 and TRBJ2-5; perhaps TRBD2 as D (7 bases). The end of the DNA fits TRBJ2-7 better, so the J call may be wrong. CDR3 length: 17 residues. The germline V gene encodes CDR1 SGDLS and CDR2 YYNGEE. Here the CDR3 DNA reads TGTGCCAGCAGTGCCGCGCCGGGAGGACAGCGTCCTATCGAGCAGTACTTC. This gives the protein CASSAAPGGQRPIEQYF.

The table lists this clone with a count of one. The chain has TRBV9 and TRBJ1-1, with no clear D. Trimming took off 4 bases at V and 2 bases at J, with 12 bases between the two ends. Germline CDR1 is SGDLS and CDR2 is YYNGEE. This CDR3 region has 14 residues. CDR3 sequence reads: CASSHNQANTEAFF. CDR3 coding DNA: TGTGCCAGCAGCCATAATCAGGCTAACACTGAAGCTTTCTTT.

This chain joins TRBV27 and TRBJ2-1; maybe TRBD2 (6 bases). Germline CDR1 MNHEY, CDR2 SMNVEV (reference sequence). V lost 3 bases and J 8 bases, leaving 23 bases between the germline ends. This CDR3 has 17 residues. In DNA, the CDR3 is TGTGCCAGCAGTTTCTTGCATTCATTCGGAGGGCCGCATGAGCAGTTCTTC. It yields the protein CASSFLHSFGGPHEQFF.

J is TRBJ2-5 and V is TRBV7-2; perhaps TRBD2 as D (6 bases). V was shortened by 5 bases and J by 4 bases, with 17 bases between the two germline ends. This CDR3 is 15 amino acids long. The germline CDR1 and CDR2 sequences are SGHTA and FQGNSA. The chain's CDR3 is CASSQGGTLSETQYF. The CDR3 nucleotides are TGTGCCAGCAGCCAAGGCGGGACCCTCTCAGAGACCCAGTACTTC.

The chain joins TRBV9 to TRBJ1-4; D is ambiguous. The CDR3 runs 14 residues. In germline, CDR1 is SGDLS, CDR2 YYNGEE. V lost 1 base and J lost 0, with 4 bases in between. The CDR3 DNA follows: TGTGCCAGCAGCGTACTTGCAACTAATGAAAAACTGTTTTTT. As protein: CASSVLATNEKLFF.

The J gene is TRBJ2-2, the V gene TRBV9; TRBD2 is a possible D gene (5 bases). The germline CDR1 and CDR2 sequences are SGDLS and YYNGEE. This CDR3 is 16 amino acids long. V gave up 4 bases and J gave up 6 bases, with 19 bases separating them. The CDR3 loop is CASSPKAGVGSGELFF. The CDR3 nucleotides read TGTGCCAGCAGCCCTAAGGCCGGGGTGGGGTCCGGGGAGCTGTTTTTT.

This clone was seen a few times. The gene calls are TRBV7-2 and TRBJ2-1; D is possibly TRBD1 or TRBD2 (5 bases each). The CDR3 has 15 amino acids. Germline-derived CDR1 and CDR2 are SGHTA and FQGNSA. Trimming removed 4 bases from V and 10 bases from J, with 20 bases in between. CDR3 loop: CASSSTRTLGVEQFF. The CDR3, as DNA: TGTGCCAGCAGCTCTACCCGGACCCTGGGGGTAGAGCAGTTCTTC. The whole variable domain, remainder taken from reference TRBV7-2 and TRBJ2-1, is GAGVSQSPSNKVTEKGKDVELRCDPISGHTALYWYRQSLGQGLEFLIYFQGNSAPDKSGLPSDRFSAERTGGSVSTLTIQRTQQEDSAVYLCASSSTRTLGVEQFFGPGTRLTVL.

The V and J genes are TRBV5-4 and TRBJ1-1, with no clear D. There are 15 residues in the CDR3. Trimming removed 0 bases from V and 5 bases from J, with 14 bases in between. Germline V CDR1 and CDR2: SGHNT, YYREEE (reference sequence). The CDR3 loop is CASSLGGGLRTEAFF. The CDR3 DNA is TGTGCCAGCAGCTTGGGGGGAGGGTTGAGAACTGAAGCTTTCTTT.

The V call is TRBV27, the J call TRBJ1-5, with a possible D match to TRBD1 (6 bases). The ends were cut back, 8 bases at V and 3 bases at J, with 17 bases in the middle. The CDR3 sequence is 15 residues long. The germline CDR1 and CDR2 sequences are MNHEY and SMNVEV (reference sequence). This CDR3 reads CASPIPGDSNQPQHF. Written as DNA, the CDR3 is TGTGCCAGCCCTATTCCAGGGGACTCCAATCAGCCCCAGCATTTT.

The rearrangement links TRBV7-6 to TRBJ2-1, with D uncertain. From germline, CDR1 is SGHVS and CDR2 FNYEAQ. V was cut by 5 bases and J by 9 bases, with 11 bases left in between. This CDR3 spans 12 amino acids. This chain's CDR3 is CASSPYLGEQFF. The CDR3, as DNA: TGTGCCAGCAGCCCATATTTGGGTGAGCAGTTCTTC. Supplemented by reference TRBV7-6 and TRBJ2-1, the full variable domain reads GAGVSQSPRYKVTKRGQDVALRCDPISGHVSLYWYRQALGQGPEFLTYFNYEAQQDKSGLPNDRFSAERPEGSISTLTIQRTEQRDSAMYRCASSPYLGEQFFGPGTRLTVL.

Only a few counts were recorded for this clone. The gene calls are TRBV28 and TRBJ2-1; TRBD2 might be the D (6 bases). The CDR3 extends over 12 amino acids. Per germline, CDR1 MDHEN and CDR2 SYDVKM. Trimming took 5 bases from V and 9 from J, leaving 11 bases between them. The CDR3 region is CASSTNGGEQFF. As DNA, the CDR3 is TGTGCCAGCAGTACAAACGGGGGTGAGCAGTTCTTC. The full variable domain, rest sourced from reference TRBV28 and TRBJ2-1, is DVKVTQSSRYLVKRTGEKVFLECVQDMDHENMFWYRQDPGLGLRLIYFSYDVKMKEKGDIPEGYSVSREKKERFSLILESASTNQTSMYLCASSTNGGEQFFGPGTRLTVL.

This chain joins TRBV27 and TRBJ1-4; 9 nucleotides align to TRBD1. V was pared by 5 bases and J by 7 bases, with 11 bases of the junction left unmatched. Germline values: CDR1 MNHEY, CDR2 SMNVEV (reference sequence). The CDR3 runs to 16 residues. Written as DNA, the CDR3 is TGTGCCAGCAGTCCACGCCTGGGACAGGGAATTGAAAAACTGTTTTTT. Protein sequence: CASSPRLGQGIEKLFF.

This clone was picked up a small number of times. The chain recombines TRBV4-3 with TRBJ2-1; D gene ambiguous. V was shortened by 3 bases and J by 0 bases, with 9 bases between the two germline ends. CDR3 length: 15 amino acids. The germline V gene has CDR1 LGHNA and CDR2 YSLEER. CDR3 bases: TGCGCCAGCAGCCAGCGAACGAGCTCCTACAATGAGCAGTTCTTC. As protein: CASSQRTSSYNEQFF.

CDR3 loop: CASKGSSGANVLTF. The CDR3 nucleotides read TGTGCCAGCAAGGGGAGCTCTGGGGCCAACGTCCTGACTTTC. The chain carries TRBV2 and TRBJ2-6; D is possibly TRBD1 or TRBD2 (5 bases each). V was trimmed by 7 bases and J by 0 bases, leaving 7 bases between them. CDR1 SNHLY and CDR2 FYNNEI come from the germline V gene. The CDR3 is made up of 14 amino acids.

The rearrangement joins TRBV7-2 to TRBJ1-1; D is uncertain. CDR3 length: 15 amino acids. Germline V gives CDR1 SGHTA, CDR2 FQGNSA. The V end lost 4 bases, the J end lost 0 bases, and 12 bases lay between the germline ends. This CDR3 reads CASSSRAGVNTEAFF. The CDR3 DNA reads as TGTGCCAGCAGCTCCCGGGCCGGAGTGAACACTGAAGCTTTCTTT.

CDR3 region: CASSLYLLAGVSEQYF. The CDR3 DNA sequence: TGTGCCAGCAGCTTATATCTCCTAGCGGGAGTAAGCGAGCAGTACTTC. The chain uses TRBV7-2 and TRBJ2-7, with 10 bases matching TRBD2. CDR1 and CDR2 (germline): SGHTA, FQGNSA. This CDR3 has 16 amino acids. Unmatched junction bases numbered 10, after V lost 2 bases and J lost 6 bases.

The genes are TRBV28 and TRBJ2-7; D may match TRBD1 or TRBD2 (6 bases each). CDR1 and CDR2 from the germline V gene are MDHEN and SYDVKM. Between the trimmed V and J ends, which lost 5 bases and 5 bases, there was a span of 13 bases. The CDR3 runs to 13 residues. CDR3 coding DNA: TGTGCCAGCAGTACCCCGGGGGCCCACGAGCAGTACTTC. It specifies CASSTPGAHEQYF. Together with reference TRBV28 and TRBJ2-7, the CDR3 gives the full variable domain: DVKVTQSSRYLVKRTGEKVFLECVQDMDHENMFWYRQDPGLGLRLIYFSYDVKMKEKGDIPEGYSVSREKKERFSLILESASTNQTSMYLCASSTPGAHEQYFGPGTRLTVT.

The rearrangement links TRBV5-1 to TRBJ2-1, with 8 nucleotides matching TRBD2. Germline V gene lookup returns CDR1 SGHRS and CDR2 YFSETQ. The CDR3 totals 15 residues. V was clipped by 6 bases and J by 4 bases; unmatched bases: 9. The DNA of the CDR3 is TGCGCCAGCAACCGCATAGCGGGGACATACAATGAGCAGTTCTTC. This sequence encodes CASNRIAGTYNEQFF. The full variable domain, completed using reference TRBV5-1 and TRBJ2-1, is KAGVTQTPRYLIKTRGQQVTLSCSPISGHRSVSWYQQTPGQGLQFLFEYFSETQRNKGNFPGRFSGRQFSNSRSEMNVSTLELGDSALYLCASNRIAGTYNEQFFGPGTRLTVL.

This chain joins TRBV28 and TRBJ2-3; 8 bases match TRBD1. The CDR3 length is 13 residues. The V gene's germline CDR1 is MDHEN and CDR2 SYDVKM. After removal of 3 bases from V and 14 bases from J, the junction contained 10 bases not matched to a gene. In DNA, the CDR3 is TGTGCCAGCAGTTTCTCCGGGACAGGACGCGCGTATTTT. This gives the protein CASSFSGTGRAYF.

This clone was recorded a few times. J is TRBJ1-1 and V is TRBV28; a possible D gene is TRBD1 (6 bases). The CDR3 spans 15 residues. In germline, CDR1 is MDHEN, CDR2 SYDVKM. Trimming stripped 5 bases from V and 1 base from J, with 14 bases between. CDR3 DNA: TGTGCCAGCAGTCCGCCGACAGGAGGGAACACTGAAGCTTTCTTT. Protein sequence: CASSPPTGGNTEAFF.

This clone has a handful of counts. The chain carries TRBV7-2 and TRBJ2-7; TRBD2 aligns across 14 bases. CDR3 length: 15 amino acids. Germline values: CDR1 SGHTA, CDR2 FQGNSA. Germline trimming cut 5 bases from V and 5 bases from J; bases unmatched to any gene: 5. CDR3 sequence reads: CASSRGTSGSNEQYF. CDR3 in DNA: TGTGCCAGCAGCCGAGGGACTAGCGGGAGTAACGAGCAGTACTTC.

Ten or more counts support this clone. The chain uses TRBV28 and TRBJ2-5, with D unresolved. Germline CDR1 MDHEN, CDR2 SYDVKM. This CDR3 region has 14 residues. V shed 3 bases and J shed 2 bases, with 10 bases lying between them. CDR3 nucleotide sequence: TGTGCCAGCAGTTTTCCGGGCAGTCAAGAGACCCAGTACTTC. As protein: CASSFPGSQETQYF.

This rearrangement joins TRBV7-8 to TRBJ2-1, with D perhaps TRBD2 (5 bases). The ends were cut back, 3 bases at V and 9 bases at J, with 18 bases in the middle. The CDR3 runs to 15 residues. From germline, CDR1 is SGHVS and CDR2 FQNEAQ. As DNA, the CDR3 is TGTGCCAGCAGCTTTGCTAGCTTTGGGAATTTTGAGCAGTTCTTC. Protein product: CASSFASFGNFEQFF.

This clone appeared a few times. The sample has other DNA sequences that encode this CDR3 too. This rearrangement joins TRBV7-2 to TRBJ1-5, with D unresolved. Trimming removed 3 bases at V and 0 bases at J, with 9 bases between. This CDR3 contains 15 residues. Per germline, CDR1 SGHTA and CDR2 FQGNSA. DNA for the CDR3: TGTGCCAGCAGCTTCTCTGGTAATAGCAATCAGCCCCAGCATTTT. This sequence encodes CASSFSGNSNQPQHF. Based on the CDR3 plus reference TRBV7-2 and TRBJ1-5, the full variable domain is GAGVSQSPSNKVTEKGKDVELRCDPISGHTALYWYRQSLGQGLEFLIYFQGNSAPDKSGLPSDRFSAERTGGSVSTLTIQRTQQEDSAVYLCASSFSGNSNQPQHFGDGTRLSIL.

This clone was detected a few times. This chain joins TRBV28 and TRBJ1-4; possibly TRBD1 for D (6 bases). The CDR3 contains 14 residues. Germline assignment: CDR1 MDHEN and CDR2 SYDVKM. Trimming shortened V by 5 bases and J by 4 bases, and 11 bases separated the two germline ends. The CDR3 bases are TGTGCCAGCAGTCCACAGGGCTTTAATGAAAAACTGTTTTTT. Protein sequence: CASSPQGFNEKLFF.

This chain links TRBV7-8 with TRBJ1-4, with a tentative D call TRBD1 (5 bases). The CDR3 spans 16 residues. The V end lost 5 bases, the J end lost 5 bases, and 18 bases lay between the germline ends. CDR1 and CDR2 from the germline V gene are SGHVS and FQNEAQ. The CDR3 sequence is CASSVVGRSENEKLFF. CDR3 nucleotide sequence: TGTGCCAGCAGCGTGGTGGGGCGGTCGGAGAATGAAAAACTGTTTTTT. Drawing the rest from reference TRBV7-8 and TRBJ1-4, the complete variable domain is GAGVSQSPRYKVAKRGQDVALRCDPISGHVSLFWYQQALGQGPEFLTYFQNEAQLDKSGLPSDRFFAERPEGSVSTLKIQRTQQEDSAVYLCASSVVGRSENEKLFFGSGTQLSVL.

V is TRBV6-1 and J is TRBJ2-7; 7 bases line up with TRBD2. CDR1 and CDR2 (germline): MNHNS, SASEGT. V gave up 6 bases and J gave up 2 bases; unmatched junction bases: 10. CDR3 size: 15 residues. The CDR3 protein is CASRTPLGGTYEQYF. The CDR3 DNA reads TGTGCCAGCAGGACCCCTCTGGGAGGGACCTACGAGCAGTACTTC.

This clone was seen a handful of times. The CDR3 sequence: CASSAGGSGNTIYF. Here the CDR3 DNA reads TGTGCCAGCAGCGCCGGCGGCTCTGGAAACACCATATATTTT. J is TRBJ1-3 and V is TRBV7-3, with D uncertain. The CDR3 has 14 residues. The V end was cut by 5 bases, the J end by 0 bases, with 8 bases between. The V gene's germline CDR1 is SGHTA and CDR2 FQGTGA.

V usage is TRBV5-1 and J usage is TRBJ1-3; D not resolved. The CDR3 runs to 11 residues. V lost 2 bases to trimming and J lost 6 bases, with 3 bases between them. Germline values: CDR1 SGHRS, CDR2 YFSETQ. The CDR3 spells CASSFANTIYF. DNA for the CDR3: TGCGCCAGCAGCTTTGCAAACACCATATATTTT.

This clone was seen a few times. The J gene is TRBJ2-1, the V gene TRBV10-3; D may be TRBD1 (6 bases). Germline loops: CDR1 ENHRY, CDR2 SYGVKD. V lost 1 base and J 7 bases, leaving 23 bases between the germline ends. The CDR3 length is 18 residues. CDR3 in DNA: TGTGCCATCAGTGAGTGGACAGCTAAGACCTCAAGGGTGAATGAGCAGTTCTTC. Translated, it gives CAISEWTAKTSRVNEQFF.